This T cell receptor (beta chain) is from a study of blood T cell repertoires in COVID-19. The ends were cut back, 4 bases at V and 2 bases at J, with 6 bases in the middle. This CDR3 has 12 amino acids. Germline CDR1 reads LGHDT; CDR2 reads YNNKEL (reference sequence). In the original workflow: Reference gene primer amplification in the assay estimated nucleated cell counts. Here immunoSEQ multiplex PCR was the method, and the copy in TCRdb shows in-frame clones only, minus some. D and trimming come from the DNA, and the V and J calls and clone size come from that table. The table lists approximately 200,000 clones, 70% to 90% of them singletons.

The chain carries TRBV3-1 (or the pseudogene TRBV3-2) and TRBJ2-7; no clear D. Sequencing input: peripheral blood. The receptor's source is a man in his fifties or sixties with acute or convalescent COVID-19. The CDR3 sequence is CASSRGPYEQYF. The CDR3 coding sequence is TGTGCCAGCAGCCGCGGCCCCTACGAGCAGTACTTC.